This TCR beta chain emerged from a study of blood T cell repertoires in COVID-19. Study at large: Researchers got acute and convalescent COVID-19 samples from the United States, Italy and Spain. Sample material is recorded as cDNA or gDNA derived from T cells, B-cell-depleted T cells, or PBMCs.

Authors' processing steps: The authors estimated nucleated cell counts from reference gene primer amplification. The table came from immunoSEQ multiplex PCR; TCRdb's copy has only in-frame clones and leaves some out. That table gives V, J and clone size, and the DNA gave D and trimming. This sample carries 300,000 to 400,000 clones, around nine tenths of them seen once, and the ten largest clones take roughly 3.5%. The ends were cut back, 9 bases at V and 2 bases at J, with 16 bases in the middle. The CDR3 is 14 amino acids. CDR1 is SGHRS, CDR2 YFSETQ, per germline. The chain is built from TRBV5-1 and TRBJ2-3, with D possibly TRBD1 on 6 matching bases. The sequence came from a young woman who had recovered from COVID-19. Sample: peripheral blood. The CDR3 spells CATGVDRTTDTQYF. In nucleotides, the CDR3 is TGCGCCACCGGAGTCGACAGGACCACAGATACGCAGTATTTT.